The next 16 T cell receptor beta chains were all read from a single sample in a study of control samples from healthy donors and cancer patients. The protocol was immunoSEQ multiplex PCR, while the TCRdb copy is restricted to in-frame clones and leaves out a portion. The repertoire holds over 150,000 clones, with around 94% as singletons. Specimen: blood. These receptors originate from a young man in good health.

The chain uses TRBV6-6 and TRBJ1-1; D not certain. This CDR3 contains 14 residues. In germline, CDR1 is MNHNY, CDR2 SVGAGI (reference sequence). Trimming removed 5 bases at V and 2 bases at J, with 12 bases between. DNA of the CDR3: TGTGCCAGCAGTCCCGGCCCCAGAAACACTGAAGCTTTCTTT. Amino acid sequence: CASSPGPRNTEAFF.

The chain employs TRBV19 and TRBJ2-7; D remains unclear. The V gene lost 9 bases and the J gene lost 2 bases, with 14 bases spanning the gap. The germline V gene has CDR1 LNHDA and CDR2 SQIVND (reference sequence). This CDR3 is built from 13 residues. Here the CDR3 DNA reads TGTGCCAGAGATCCCATAGTTACCTACGAGCAGTACTTC. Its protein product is CARDPIVTYEQYF.

The DNA for the CDR3 is TGTGCCAGCAGTGTAGGAGGGGGGGGTAGCAATCAGCCCCAGCATTTT. This translates into CASSVGGGGSNQPQHF. V is TRBV2 and J is TRBJ1-5; perhaps TRBD1 as D (6 bases). This CDR3 region has 16 residues. CDR1 SNHLY and CDR2 FYNNEI come from the germline V gene. The V gene lost 4 bases and the J gene lost 0 bases, with 13 bases spanning the gap.

CDR3 protein: CASSRMGTRDEEQYF. The CDR3 nucleotides are TGTGCCAGTAGCCGAATGGGCACAAGGGACGAGGAGCAGTACTTC. The chain employs TRBV19 and TRBJ2-7; D may be TRBD1 or TRBD2 (5 bases each). Trimming stripped 6 bases from V and 7 bases from J, with 22 bases between. CDR1 and CDR2 from the germline V gene are LNHDA and SQIVND (reference sequence). This CDR3 has 15 amino acids. The whole variable domain, filled in from reference TRBV19 and TRBJ2-7, reads DGGITQSPKYLFRKEGQNVTLSCEQNLNHDAMYWYRQDPGQGLRLIYYSQIVNDFQKGDIAEGYSVSREKKESFPLTVTSAQKNPTAFYLCASSRMGTRDEEQYFGPGTRLTVT.

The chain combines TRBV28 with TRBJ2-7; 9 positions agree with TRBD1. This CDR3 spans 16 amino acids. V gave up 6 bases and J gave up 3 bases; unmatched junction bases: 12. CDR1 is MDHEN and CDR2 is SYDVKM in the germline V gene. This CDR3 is CASRLVVRTGVYEQYF. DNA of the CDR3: TGTGCCAGCAGACTAGTCGTCAGGACAGGGGTCTACGAGCAGTACTTC. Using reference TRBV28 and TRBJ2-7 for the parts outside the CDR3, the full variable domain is DVKVTQSSRYLVKRTGEKVFLECVQDMDHENMFWYRQDPGLGLRLIYFSYDVKMKEKGDIPEGYSVSREKKERFSLILESASTNQTSMYLCASRLVVRTGVYEQYFGPGTRLTVT.

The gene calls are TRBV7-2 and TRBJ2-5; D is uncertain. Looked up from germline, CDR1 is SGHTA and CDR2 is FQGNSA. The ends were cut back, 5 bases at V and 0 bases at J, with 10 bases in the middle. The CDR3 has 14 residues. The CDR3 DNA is TGTGCCAGCAGCGTCGGGTTGTACCAAGAGACCCAGTACTTC. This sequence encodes CASSVGLYQETQYF.

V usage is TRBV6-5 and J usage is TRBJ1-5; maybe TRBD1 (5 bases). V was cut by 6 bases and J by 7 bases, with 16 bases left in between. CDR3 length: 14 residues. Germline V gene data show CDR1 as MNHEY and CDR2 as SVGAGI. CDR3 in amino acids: CASSPGRGEQPQHF. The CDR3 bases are TGTGCCAGCAGCCCGGGGCGCGGGGAACAGCCCCAGCATTTT.

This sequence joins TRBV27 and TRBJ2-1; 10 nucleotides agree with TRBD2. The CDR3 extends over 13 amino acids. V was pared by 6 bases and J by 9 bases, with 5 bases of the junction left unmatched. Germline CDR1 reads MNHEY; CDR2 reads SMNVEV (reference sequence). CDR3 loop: CASRLAGVGEQFF. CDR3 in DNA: TGTGCCAGCAGGCTAGCGGGAGTGGGTGAGCAGTTCTTC.

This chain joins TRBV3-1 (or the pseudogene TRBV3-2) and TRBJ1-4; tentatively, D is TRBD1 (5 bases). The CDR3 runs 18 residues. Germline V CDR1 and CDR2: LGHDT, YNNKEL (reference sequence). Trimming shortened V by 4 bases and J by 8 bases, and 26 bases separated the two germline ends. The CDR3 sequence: CASSPPLASTAAREKLFF. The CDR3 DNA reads TGTGCCAGCAGCCCCCCCTTGGCCTCGACAGCGGCCAGGGAAAAACTGTTTTTT.

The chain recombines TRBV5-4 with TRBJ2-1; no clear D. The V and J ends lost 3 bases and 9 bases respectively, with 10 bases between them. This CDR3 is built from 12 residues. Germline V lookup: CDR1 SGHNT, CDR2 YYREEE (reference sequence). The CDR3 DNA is TGTGCCAGCAGCTCCACGGGCAGTGAGCAGTTCTTC. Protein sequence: CASSSTGSEQFF.

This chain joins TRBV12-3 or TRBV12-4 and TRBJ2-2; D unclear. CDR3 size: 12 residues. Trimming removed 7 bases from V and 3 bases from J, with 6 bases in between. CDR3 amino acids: CASTGDTGELFF. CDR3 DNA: TGTGCCAGCACAGGAGACACCGGGGAGCTGTTTTTT.

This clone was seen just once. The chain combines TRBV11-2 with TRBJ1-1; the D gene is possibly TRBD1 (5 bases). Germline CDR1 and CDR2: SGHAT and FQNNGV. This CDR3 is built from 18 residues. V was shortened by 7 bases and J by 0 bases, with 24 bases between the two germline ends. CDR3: CASMIRPGSVTMNTEAFF. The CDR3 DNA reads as TGTGCCAGCATGATTCGTCCAGGGTCTGTGACCATGAACACTGAAGCTTTCTTT.

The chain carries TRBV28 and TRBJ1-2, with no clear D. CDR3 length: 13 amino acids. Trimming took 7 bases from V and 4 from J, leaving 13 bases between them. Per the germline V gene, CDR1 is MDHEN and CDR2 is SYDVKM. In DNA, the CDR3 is TGTGCCAGCATGTGGCCCTCCAGCTATGGCTACACCTTC. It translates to CASMWPSSYGYTF.

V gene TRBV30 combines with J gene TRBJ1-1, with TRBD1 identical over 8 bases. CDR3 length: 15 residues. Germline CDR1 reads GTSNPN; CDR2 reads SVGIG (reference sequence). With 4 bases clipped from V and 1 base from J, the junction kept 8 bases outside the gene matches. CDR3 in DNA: TGTGCCTGGAAAAGGACAGGGACCGGGAACACTGAAGCTTTCTTT. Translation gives CAWKRTGTGNTEAFF. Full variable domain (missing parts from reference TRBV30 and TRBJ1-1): SQTIHQWPATLVQPVGSPLSLECTVEGTSNPNLYWYRQAAGRGLQLLFYSVGIGQISSEVPQNLSASRPQDRQFILSSKKLLLSDSGFYLCAWKRTGTGNTEAFFGQGTRLTVV.

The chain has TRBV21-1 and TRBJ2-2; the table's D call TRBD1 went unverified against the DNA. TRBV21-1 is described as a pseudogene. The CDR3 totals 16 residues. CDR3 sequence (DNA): TGTGCCAGCAGCGCGTTGGTGCCGCAGGACACCGGGGAGCTGTTTTTT. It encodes CASSALVPQDTGELFF.

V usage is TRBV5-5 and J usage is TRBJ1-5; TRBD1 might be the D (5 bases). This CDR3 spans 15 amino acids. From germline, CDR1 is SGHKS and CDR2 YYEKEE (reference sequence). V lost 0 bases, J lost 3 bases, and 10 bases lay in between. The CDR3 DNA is TGTGCCAGCAGCTTGGTTTGGGGGTACAATCAGCCCCAGCATTTT. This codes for CASSLVWGYNQPQHF.